Following are 5 T cell receptor beta chains from one sample sequenced in a study of OX40 agonist ivuxolimab in advanced cancers. The protocol was immunoSEQ multiplex PCR, while the TCRdb copy is restricted to in-frame clones and leaves out a portion. The repertoire holds around 32,000 clones, around 90% seen once, with less than 30% in the top ten. The source material was CD4+ or CD8+ T cells sorted from blood, sampled in a trial of the OX40 agonist ivuxolimab. The source of these receptors is an adult with an advanced solid tumor such as melanoma, head and neck, liver or kidney cancer.

This clone was picked up one time. The chain couples TRBV27 to TRBJ1-2, with 7 bases matching TRBD1. The length of the CDR3 is 15 residues. J gave up 4 bases and V 5 bases, and 10 bases lay outside the gene matches. CDR1 and CDR2 from the germline V gene are MNHEY and SMNVEV (reference sequence). CDR3 nucleotide sequence: TGTGCCAGCAGTCTCCGGGCAGGGGGTTTCTATGGCTACACCTTC. Its protein product is CASSLRAGGFYGYTF.

This clone appeared once. The junction does not match germline at one end; this may be a read error. The rearrangement uses TRBV28 and TRBJ2-7; TRBD2 matches 10 bases. Germline loops: CDR1 MDHEN, CDR2 SYDVKM. This CDR3 comprises 16 residues. The CDR3 DNA is TGTGCCAGCAGTTTAACCGATACTAGCGGGGTCTTGGAGCGGTACTTC. Its translation: CASSLTDTSGVLERYF.

The chain joins TRBV27 to TRBJ2-3, with unresolved D. Trimming left V 3 bases short and J 3 bases short, with 7 bases between. The CDR3 has 13 residues. CDR1 and CDR2 from the germline V gene are MNHEY and SMNVEV (reference sequence). This chain's CDR3 is CASSFHYTDTQYF. Written as DNA, the CDR3 is TGTGCCAGCAGTTTTCACTATACAGATACGCAGTATTTT.

The chain employs TRBV13 and TRBJ1-1; D is unclear. Trimming left V 5 bases short and J 6 bases short, with 13 bases between. Germline loops: CDR1 PRHDT, CDR2 FYEKMQ (reference sequence). The CDR3 runs 13 residues. The CDR3 DNA sequence: TGTGCCAGCAGCCCCATCCCCGCCTCTGAAGCTTTCTTT. Its translation is CASSPIPASEAFF.

The rearrangement joins TRBV6-5 to TRBJ1-3; D not certain. Germline V gene data show CDR1 as MNHEY and CDR2 as SVGAGI. The CDR3 length is 16 residues. V lost 4 bases to trimming and J lost 4 bases, with 17 bases between them. CDR3 nucleotide sequence: TGTGCCAGCAGTTCCCCAAGGGATGTGGAAGGAAACACCATATATTTT. It translates to CASSSPRDVEGNTIYF.